The entry that follows covers one T cell receptor beta chain sequence. Its antigen is undetermined. These data are taken from a study of response to subunit inactivated influenza vaccine. General study points: Authors proposed each seasonal influenza vaccination draws in few new T cells.

TCRdb itself ran the RT-PCR reads through MiXCR, one entry per CDR3 protein. The sample lists some 300,000 distinct CDR3 sequences; over 20% were seen once. The V end was cut by 1 base, the J end by 6 bases, with 15 bases between. From germline, CDR1 is LGHNA and CDR2 YSLEER. The CDR3 runs 15 residues. The source of this sequence is a man between 50 and 75 years old who received an inactivated influenza vaccine. Source: PBMCs from blood, taken less than 22 months after vaccination. The rearrangement uses TRBV4-3 and TRBJ1-1; the D is unclear. CDR3 protein: CASSQAVGRGPEAFF. Written as DNA, the CDR3 is TGCGCCAGCAGCCAAGCCGTAGGGCGAGGGCCTGAAGCTTTCTTT.